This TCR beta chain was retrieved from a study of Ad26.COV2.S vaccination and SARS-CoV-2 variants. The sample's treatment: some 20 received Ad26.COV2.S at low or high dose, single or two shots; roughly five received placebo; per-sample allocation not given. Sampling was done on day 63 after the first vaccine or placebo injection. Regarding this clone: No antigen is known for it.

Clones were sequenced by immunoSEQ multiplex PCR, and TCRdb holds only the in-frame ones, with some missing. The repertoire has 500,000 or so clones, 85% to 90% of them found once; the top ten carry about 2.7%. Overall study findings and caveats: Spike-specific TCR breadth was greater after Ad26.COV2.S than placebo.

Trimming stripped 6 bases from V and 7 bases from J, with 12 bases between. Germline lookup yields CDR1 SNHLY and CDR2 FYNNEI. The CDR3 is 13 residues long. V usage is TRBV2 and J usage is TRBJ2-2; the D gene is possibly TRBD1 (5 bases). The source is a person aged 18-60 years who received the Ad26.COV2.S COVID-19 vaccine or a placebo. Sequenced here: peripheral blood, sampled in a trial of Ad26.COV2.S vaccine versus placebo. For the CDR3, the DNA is TGTGCCAGCAGCTTTGTGCAGGGCGGGGAGCTGTTTTTT. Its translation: CASSFVQGGELFF.